This paragraph reports one T cell receptor (beta chain). These data come from a study of radiation and T cells in renal cell carcinoma. About the study: Nephrectomy followed 15 Gy stereotactic body radiation by 4 weeks.

Germline CDR1 and CDR2: MNHEY and SMNVEV (reference sequence). CDR3 length: 14 amino acids. V was shortened by 6 bases and J by 0 bases, with 11 bases between the two germline ends. The time point here: blood 2 weeks post-SBRT. Treatment meaning: 15 Gy SBRT to primary tumor, nephrectomy 4 weeks later. This renal cell carcinoma was of the clear cell type. The assay was immunoSEQ multiplex PCR, and TCRdb's table has in-frame clones only and misses some. The data hold about 150,000 clones, with roughly 86% observed a single time. This sequence originates from a woman between 45 and 65 years old with renal cell carcinoma. This chain links TRBV27 with TRBJ1-1, with a possible D match to TRBD1 (5 bases). This sample comprised blood, obtained from a patient whose treatment included radiotherapy and nephrectomy. CDR3 protein: CASSQDRLNTEAFF. Here the CDR3 DNA reads TGTGCCAGCAGCCAAGACAGATTGAACACTGAAGCTTTCTTT.